The next 27 T cell receptor beta chains were all read from a single sample in a study of Ad26.COV2.S vaccination and SARS-CoV-2 variants. The treatment was: some 20 received Ad26.COV2.S at low or high dose, single or two shots; a few received placebo; per-sample allocation not given. Following the first vaccine or placebo injection, samples were taken on day 63. Using immunoSEQ multiplex PCR, the repertoire was profiled, and TCRdb retains in-frame clones only, with some absent. Altogether 360,000 or so clones are present, roughly 87% being singletons, with the ten largest covering around 3.7%. The source material was peripheral blood, sampled in a trial of Ad26.COV2.S vaccine versus placebo. The source is a person aged 18-60 years who received the Ad26.COV2.S COVID-19 vaccine or a placebo.

This clone appeared once. V gene TRBV3-1 (or the pseudogene TRBV3-2) combines with J gene TRBJ2-1, with 16 positions matching TRBD2. Losses at the gene ends were 2 bases for V and 10 bases for J; bases not matched to a gene: 11. The germline V gene has CDR1 LGHDT and CDR2 YNNKEL (reference sequence). The CDR3 spans 18 residues. The CDR3 is CASSQSLGLAGGLAEQFF. The CDR3 DNA is TGTGCCAGCAGCCAAAGCCTGGGACTAGCGGGGGGGCTAGCCGAGCAGTTCTTC.

The chain is built from TRBV3-1 (or the pseudogene TRBV3-2) and TRBJ1-3; D gene uncertain. There are 16 residues in the CDR3. The germline gives CDR1 LGHDT, CDR2 YNNKEL (reference sequence). V lost 1 base to trimming and J lost 0 bases, with 10 bases between them. This CDR3 is CASSQVSGGSGNTIYF. DNA for the CDR3: TGTGCCAGCAGCCAAGTCTCCGGTGGCTCTGGAAACACCATATATTTT.

The genes are TRBV5-1 and TRBJ2-3; the D is unclear. The ends were cut back, 1 base at V and 2 bases at J, with 8 bases in the middle. The germline V gene has CDR1 SGHRS and CDR2 YFSETQ. This CDR3 is built from 14 residues. The DNA of the CDR3 is TGCGCCAGCAGCTTGAGCAGTTACACAGATACGCAGTATTTT. Residues: CASSLSSYTDTQYF.

V is TRBV7-9 and J is TRBJ1-4, with 9 bases identical to TRBD1. The CDR3 spans 15 residues. V dropped 5 bases and J dropped 7; count of bases not matched to a gene: 8. Germline CDR1 and CDR2: SEHNR and FQNEAQ (reference sequence). CDR3 coding DNA: TGTGCCAGCAGCGGGGACAGGGTTCAAAGTGAAAAACTGTTTTTT. This encodes CASSGDRVQSEKLFF. The variable domain in full, with the rest retrieved from reference TRBV7-9 and TRBJ1-4, is DTGVSQNPRHKITKRGQNVTFRCDPISEHNRLYWYRQTLGQGPEFLTYFQNEAQLEKSRLLSDRFSAERPKGSFSTLEIQRTEQGDSAMYLCASSGDRVQSEKLFFGSGTQLSVL.

This clone came up once. The chain combines TRBV5-1 with TRBJ2-3; 7 bases line up with TRBD2. The length of the CDR3 is 17 residues. The V gene end was trimmed by 0 bases and the J gene end by 0 bases; junction bases not matched to a gene: 7. Germline V gene sequence: CDR1 SGHRS, CDR2 YFSETQ. CDR3 coding DNA: TGCGCCAGCAGCTTGGCCAGGGAGGGGTCTAGCACAGATACGCAGTATTTT. The encoded protein is CASSLAREGSSTDTQYF.

The V call is TRBV3-1 (or the pseudogene TRBV3-2), the J call TRBJ1-5; D gene unclear. V lost 0 bases and J 4 bases, leaving 10 bases between the germline ends. Germline-derived CDR1 and CDR2 are LGHDT and YNNKEL (reference sequence). The CDR3 has 15 amino acids. The CDR3 here is CASSQDGQSNQPQHF. The CDR3 coding sequence is TGTGCCAGCAGCCAAGATGGGCAGTCAAATCAGCCCCAGCATTTT.

This clone was recorded once. This chain joins TRBV19 and TRBJ2-2, with D uncertain. Per the germline V gene, CDR1 is LNHDA and CDR2 is SQIVND (reference sequence). The CDR3 has 16 residues. V dropped 7 bases and J dropped 1 base, with 16 bases sitting between them. CDR3 loop: CASTLRHTKNTGELFF. DNA of the CDR3: TGTGCCAGTACCCTGCGACATACCAAGAACACCGGGGAGCTGTTTTTT.

The chain carries TRBV19 and TRBJ1-5, with 7 nucleotides matching TRBD1. Germline lookup yields CDR1 LNHDA and CDR2 SQIVND (reference sequence). V gave up 2 bases and J gave up 2 bases; unmatched junction bases: 3. This CDR3 spans 15 amino acids. Written as DNA, the CDR3 is TGTGCCAGTAGTATATTTGGGACAGGCAATCAGCCCCAGCATTTT. As protein: CASSIFGTGNQPQHF.

The J gene is TRBJ2-3, the V gene TRBV7-8, with 10 bases identical to TRBD2. The CDR3 extends over 15 amino acids. The germline gives CDR1 SGHVS, CDR2 FQNEAQ. Trimming cost V 5 bases and J 2 bases; bases outside gene matches: 4. The CDR3 DNA is TGTGCCAGCAGCCCACTAGCGGGGACCACAGATACGCAGTATTTT. Amino acids: CASSPLAGTTDTQYF.

The chain is built from TRBV12-3 or TRBV12-4 and TRBJ1-5, with D possibly being TRBD1 (6 bases). This CDR3 is 13 amino acids long. Trimming cost V 8 bases and J 2 bases, with 10 bases left between them. CDR3 sequence (DNA): TGTGCCAGCCGCGGGACACGCAATCAGCCCCAGCATTTT. Amino acids: CASRGTRNQPQHF.

The rearrangement uses TRBV28 and TRBJ1-5; D unresolved. The germline V gene has CDR1 MDHEN and CDR2 SYDVKM. V was clipped by 7 bases and J by 6 bases, with 10 bases between them. The CDR3 covers 12 residues. CDR3 nucleotide sequence: TGTGCCAGCACCCTTTACGCTCAGCCCCAGCATTTT. This gives the protein CASTLYAQPQHF.

The V gene is TRBV15, the J gene TRBJ1-3, with 7 bases fitting TRBD1. The CDR3 is 15 amino acids. With 0 bases clipped from V and 4 bases from J, the junction kept 3 bases outside the gene matches. Germline CDR1 reads LNHNV; CDR2 reads YYDKDF (reference sequence). The CDR3 nucleotides are TGTGCCACCAGCAGAGATGTGGGACAGGGAAACACCATATATTTT. Translating gives CATSRDVGQGNTIYF.

V and J are TRBV12-5 and TRBJ2-1, with 10 bases fitting TRBD2. Looked up from germline, CDR1 is LGHNT and CDR2 is FRNRAP. V trimming: 1 base; J trimming: 0 bases; junction bases outside the gene matches: 3. This CDR3 spans 17 amino acids. The CDR3 DNA follows: TGTGCTAGTGGTTTGGCAGCGGGGGGGTCCTCCTACAATGAGCAGTTCTTC. The encoded protein is CASGLAAGGSSYNEQFF.

The rearrangement links TRBV10-3 to TRBJ1-2, with unresolved D. Germline V lookup: CDR1 ENHRY, CDR2 SYGVKD. The germline V and J ends were trimmed by 3 bases and 5 bases, with 10 bases remaining between them. The CDR3 has 13 amino acids. CDR3 loop: CAISDYLGYGYTF. The CDR3 nucleotides read TGTGCCATCAGTGACTACTTGGGGTATGGCTACACCTTC.

V is TRBV25-1 and J is TRBJ2-2, with TRBD1 matching 7 bases. CDR3 length equals 14 residues. The V and J ends lost 11 bases and 0 bases, in that order; junction bases with no gene match: 6. Germline assignment: CDR1 MGHDK and CDR2 SYGVNS. CDR3 nucleotide sequence: TGTGCCTCTGGGACAGATACGAACACCGGGGAGCTGTTTTTT. As protein: CASGTDTNTGELFF. Together with reference TRBV25-1 and TRBJ2-2, the CDR3 gives the full variable domain: EADIYQTPRYLVIGTGKKITLECSQTMGHDKMYWYQQDPGMELHLIHYSYGVNSTEKGDLSSESTVSRIRTEHFPLTLESARPSHTSQYLCASGTDTNTGELFFGEGSRLTVL.

The chain uses TRBV4-3 and TRBJ1-1; D remains ambiguous. V was cut by 0 bases and J by 5 bases, with 13 bases left in between. This CDR3 is 15 amino acids long. Germline CDR1 and CDR2: LGHNA and YSLEER. CDR3 nucleotide sequence: TGCGCCAGCAGCCAAGATTTTGGGGTAGGGACTGAAGCTTTCTTT. It encodes CASSQDFGVGTEAFF.

This clone showed up just once. This chain uses TRBV7-2 with TRBJ2-1; 7 positions match TRBD2. The germline CDR1 and CDR2 sequences are SGHTA and FQGNSA. CDR3 length: 17 amino acids. With V trimmed by 5 bases and J by 0 bases, 10 bases remained unmatched. DNA of the CDR3: TGTGCCAGCAGCCAATCCGATGGCGGGGGCTCCTACAATGAGCAGTTCTTC. Protein product: CASSQSDGGGSYNEQFF.

In its sample, this clone was seen once. The chain joins TRBV6-2 or TRBV6-3 to TRBJ2-7, with D perhaps matching TRBD2 (6 bases). CDR1 is MNHEY and CDR2 is SVGEGT in the germline V gene. The ends were cut back, 4 bases at V and 0 bases at J, with 10 bases in the middle. The CDR3 sequence is 14 residues long. The CDR3 region is CASSLRLDSYEQYF. Here the CDR3 DNA reads TGTGCCAGCAGTTTAAGACTAGACTCCTACGAGCAGTACTTC.

This clone was seen only once. The chain combines TRBV5-1 with TRBJ2-3; 9 bases line up with TRBD2. CDR1 is SGHRS, CDR2 YFSETQ, per germline. CDR3 length: 15 residues. V shed 6 bases, J shed 2 bases, and the junction held 7 bases outside the gene matches. As DNA, the CDR3 is TGCGCCAGCAAGGGCGGGGGGGCCCCCACAGATACGCAGTATTTT. Translating it yields CASKGGGAPTDTQYF.

The rearrangement joins TRBV18 to TRBJ2-5; D is undetermined. Germline assignment: CDR1 KGHSH and CDR2 LQKENI. The CDR3 has 13 residues. V was pared by 0 bases and J by 4 bases, with 6 bases between. The CDR3 DNA follows: TGTGCCAGCTCACCACCGTTGGGAGAGACCCAGTACTTC. Translated, it gives CASSPPLGETQYF.

This clone occurred a few times. This sequence joins TRBV5-4 and TRBJ2-1; 11 bases align to TRBD2. Germline values: CDR1 SGHNT, CDR2 YYREEE (reference sequence). Trimming cost V 5 bases and J 5 bases; bases outside gene matches: 6. CDR3 size: 15 residues. CDR3 sequence (DNA): TGTGCCAGCAGTCATCTAGCGGGGGGACACAATGAGCAGTTCTTC. It specifies CASSHLAGGHNEQFF.

This clone was seen a handful of times. The chain couples TRBV7-9 to TRBJ2-7, with a weak D call TRBD2 (7 bases). V was clipped by 6 bases and J by 5 bases, with 11 bases between them. The CDR3 contains 12 residues. The V gene's germline CDR1 is SEHNR and CDR2 FQNEAQ (reference sequence). The CDR3 is CASSEGGHEQYF. CDR3 nucleotide sequence: TGTGCCAGCAGTGAGGGGGGGCACGAGCAGTACTTC. The full variable domain, completed using reference TRBV7-9 and TRBJ2-7, is DTGVSQNPRHKITKRGQNVTFRCDPISEHNRLYWYRQTLGQGPEFLTYFQNEAQLEKSRLLSDRFSAERPKGSFSTLEIQRTEQGDSAMYLCASSEGGHEQYFGPGTRLTVT.

V is TRBV7-2 and J is TRBJ2-4; a possible D gene is TRBD1 (7 bases). Germline assignment: CDR1 SGHTA and CDR2 FQGNSA. This CDR3 comprises 16 residues. V was shortened by 5 bases and J by 4 bases, with 18 bases between the two germline ends. The CDR3 loop is CASSPRDSFNKNIQYF. Written as DNA, the CDR3 is TGTGCCAGCAGCCCGCGGGACAGCTTTAATAAAAACATTCAGTACTTC.

The V gene is TRBV28, the J gene TRBJ2-7; no clear D gene. Germline V gene data show CDR1 as MDHEN and CDR2 as SYDVKM. Trimming took off 4 bases at V and 7 bases at J, with 8 bases between the two ends. CDR3 length: 11 residues. CDR3 region: CASSSRLEQYF. The DNA of the CDR3 is TGTGCCAGCAGTTCTCGGTTGGAGCAGTACTTC.

This chain uses TRBV5-1 with TRBJ1-1; TRBD1 is a possible D gene (6 bases). With 2 bases removed from V and 0 bases from J, the gap between germline ends came to 11 bases. The V gene's germline CDR1 is SGHRS and CDR2 YFSETQ. The CDR3 has 15 amino acids. The CDR3 sequence: CASSFLDRLNTEAFF. The CDR3 nucleotides are TGCGCCAGCAGCTTTCTGGACAGATTGAACACTGAAGCTTTCTTT.

The chain is built from TRBV4-1 and TRBJ2-5; D ambiguous. CDR1 MGHRA and CDR2 YSYEKL come from the germline V gene. This CDR3 comprises 15 residues. V shed 0 bases and J shed 5 bases, with 13 bases lying between them. CDR3 region: CASSQDWIGRETQYF. CDR3 nucleotides: TGCGCCAGCAGCCAAGATTGGATAGGGCGTGAGACCCAGTACTTC.

This chain links TRBV25-1 with TRBJ1-4, with TRBD1 as a possible D gene (5 bases). Germline loops: CDR1 MGHDK, CDR2 SYGVNS. V was trimmed by 5 bases and J by 0 bases, leaving 16 bases between them. The CDR3 contains 17 residues. The CDR3 DNA reads as TGTGCCAGCAGTCCAATCTCATGGGGGGCAACTAATGAAAAACTGTTTTTT. Protein: CASSPISWGATNEKLFF. Based on the CDR3 plus reference TRBV25-1 and TRBJ1-4, the full variable domain is EADIYQTPRYLVIGTGKKITLECSQTMGHDKMYWYQQDPGMELHLIHYSYGVNSTEKGDLSSESTVSRIRTEHFPLTLESARPSHTSQYLCASSPISWGATNEKLFFGSGTQLSVL.